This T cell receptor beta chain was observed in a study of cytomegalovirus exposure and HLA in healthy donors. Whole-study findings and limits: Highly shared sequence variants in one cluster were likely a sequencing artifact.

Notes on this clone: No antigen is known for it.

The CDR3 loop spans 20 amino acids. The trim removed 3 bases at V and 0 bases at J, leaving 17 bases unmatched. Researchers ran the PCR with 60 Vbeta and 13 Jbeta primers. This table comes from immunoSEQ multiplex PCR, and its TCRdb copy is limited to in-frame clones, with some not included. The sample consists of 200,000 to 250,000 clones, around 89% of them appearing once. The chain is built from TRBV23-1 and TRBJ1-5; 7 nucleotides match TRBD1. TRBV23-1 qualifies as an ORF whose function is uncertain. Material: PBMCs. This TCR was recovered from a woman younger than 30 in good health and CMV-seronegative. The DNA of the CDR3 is TGCGCCAGCAGTCACTCACGACGTTTACCGGGGACAGATAGCAATCAGCCCCAGCATTTT. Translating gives CASSHSRRLPGTDSNQPQHF.